Sequencing of this T cell receptor (beta chain) was carried out in a study of blood T cell repertoires in COVID-19. Study details: The origin of the acute and convalescent COVID-19 samples was the United States, Italy and Spain. T cells, B-cell-depleted T cells, or PBMCs supplied cDNA or gDNA.

Per the study methods: Amplification from reference gene primers served as the basis for estimated nucleated cell counts. Data came from immunoSEQ multiplex PCR; TCRdb stores just in-frame clones and leaves some out. Clone size and V and J calls were adopted from that table, with D and trimming inferred from the DNA. The sample shows about 300,000 clones, 88% of them seen only once. Trimming pared 3 bases from V and 9 bases from J, leaving 9 bases between. CDR1 SGDLS and CDR2 YYNGEE come from the germline V gene. CDR3 length: 11 residues. The TCR comes from a woman in her twenties or thirties who had recovered from COVID-19. The sample was peripheral blood. The chain joins TRBV9 to TRBJ1-2; no definite D call. This CDR3 is CASSENSRYTF. CDR3 in DNA: TGTGCCAGCAGCGAGAACAGCCGCTACACCTTC.